One sample yielded the 10 T cell receptor beta chains listed below, sequenced in a study of shared clonotypes between healthy human individuals (TCRdb year 2020). Receptor libraries were prepared by the immunoSEQ multiplex PCR assay. The immuneACCESS repertoire file appears here via TCRdb, limited to in-frame rearrangements. These files lack a portion of the clones; in checked studies, under half of the deficit traces to unresolved V genes, and the cause of the others is not known. The sample table shows roughly 2.2 million clones, and under 95% are seen once. Approximately 0.4% of the sample comes from the top ten. Sequenced: naive CD4+ T cells from PBMCs. What the cell subset or site label conveys for this sample: CD45RA+ positively selected. The receptors shown here come from a man aged 18 to 30 in good health. Some clones in this sample may be carry-over from other donors' samples.

The chain is built from TRBV2 and TRBJ2-5, with 12 positions matching TRBD2. The CDR3 loop spans 15 amino acids. Unmatched junction bases numbered 10, after V lost 9 bases and J lost 5 bases. Germline V gives CDR1 SNHLY, CDR2 FYNNEI. As DNA, the CDR3 is TGTGCCAGTGAGGCTAGCGGGAGGGCCAGGGAGACCCAGTACTTC. Protein sequence: CASEASGRARETQYF.

V is TRBV10-3 and J is TRBJ1-5; TRBD1 matches at 8 bases. This CDR3 region has 15 residues. Trimming took 6 bases from V and 7 from J; bases not matched to a gene: 11. The germline CDR1 and CDR2 sequences are ENHRY and SYGVKD. The CDR3 DNA reads as TGTGCCATCAGCAGACAGGGGCCGACCTCCCAGCCCCAGCATTTT. It codes for CAISRQGPTSQPQHF.

Only one count was recorded for this clone. The genes are TRBV5-1 and TRBJ2-3; perhaps D is TRBD1 or TRBD2 (5 bases each). With 6 bases removed from V and 2 bases from J, the gap between germline ends came to 13 bases. CDR1 and CDR2 (germline): SGHRS, YFSETQ. The CDR3 has 14 residues. DNA for the CDR3: TGCGCCAGCAACACCGGGACGGACACAGATACGCAGTATTTT. It translates to CASNTGTDTDTQYF.

The chain carries TRBV9 and TRBJ1-2; TRBD1 matches 7 bases. The CDR3 has 14 amino acids. Germline CDR1 SGDLS, CDR2 YYNGEE. Germline trimming cut 4 bases from V and 6 bases from J; bases unmatched to any gene: 9. The CDR3 sequence is CASSTRQGGHGYTF. The CDR3 coding sequence is TGTGCCAGCAGCACCCGACAGGGAGGGCATGGCTACACCTTC. The full variable domain, rest sourced from reference TRBV9 and TRBJ1-2, is DSGVTQTPKHLITATGQRVTLRCSPRSGDLSVYWYQQSLDQGLQFLIQYYNGEERAKGNILERFSAQQFPDLHSELNLSSLELGDSALYFCASSTRQGGHGYTFGSGTRLTVV.

The chain couples TRBV7-2 to TRBJ1-1, with no clear D. The germline V gene encodes CDR1 SGHTA and CDR2 FQGNSA. This CDR3 is built from 13 residues. V shed 6 bases and J shed 4 bases, with 12 bases lying between them. The CDR3 reads CASRTELITEAFF. CDR3 sequence (DNA): TGTGCCAGCAGGACGGAATTGATCACTGAAGCTTTCTTT.

V usage is TRBV6-1 and J usage is TRBJ1-5, with D unclear. V lost 10 bases and J lost 3, with 13 bases in between. Germline V gives CDR1 MNHNS, CDR2 SASEGT. The CDR3 consists of 13 residues. The CDR3 DNA sequence: TGTGCCATCGCGAAGGAGTCCAATCAGCCCCAGCATTTT. This sequence encodes CAIAKESNQPQHF.

CDR3 DNA sequence: TGTGCCATCAGTGAGTGGCTAGCGGGAGGGCCCTACAATGAGCAGTTCTTC. Amino acids: CAISEWLAGGPYNEQFF. The V call is TRBV10-3, the J call TRBJ2-1; TRBD2 agrees at 12 bases. The ends lost 1 base at V and 2 bases at J; junction bases unmatched: 3. The CDR3 spans 17 residues. CDR1 and CDR2 from the germline V gene are ENHRY and SYGVKD.

The rearrangement joins TRBV18 to TRBJ2-1; the D is unclear. Trimming took 3 bases from V and 7 from J, leaving 1 base between them. The CDR3 extends over 10 amino acids. CDR1 and CDR2 (germline): KGHSH, LQKENI. In DNA, the CDR3 is TGTGCCAGCTCACCGAATGAGCAGTTCTTC. Translated, it gives CASSPNEQFF.

The chain recombines TRBV28 with TRBJ1-5, with no clear D. The CDR3 is 13 residues long. Trimming took 6 bases from V and 2 from J, leaving 8 bases between them. The germline gives CDR1 MDHEN, CDR2 SYDVKM. The CDR3 DNA follows: TGTGCCAGCAGGCAGGATGGCAATCAGCCCCAGCATTTT. This codes for CASRQDGNQPQHF.

This clone came up once. The CDR3 is CASSQLGQGADTQYF. CDR3 DNA sequence: TGCGCCAGCAGCCAACTTGGACAGGGCGCAGATACGCAGTATTTT. This chain connects TRBV4-3 to TRBJ2-3, with 8 bases fitting TRBD1. V gave up 2 bases and J gave up 4 bases; unmatched junction bases: 5. Germline assignment: CDR1 LGHNA and CDR2 YSLEER. The CDR3 contains 15 residues.